The present T cell receptor beta chain was sequenced within a study of CD8+ T cells in alopecia areata. Study-level background: The graft donors were 6-12-month-old C3H/HeJ mice with spontaneous alopecia, and their skin went to approximately 6-11-week-old female C3H/HeJ mice. Study-level results: Mice showed clearer TCR sharing than patients did, a gap that was possibly HLA-related. Relative to normal scalp, lesional scalp, especially alopecia totalis/universalis, showed higher clonality.

To note about this clone: The antigen is undetermined. Gene and germline names: mouse. The DNA ends 4 residues before the CDR3 does, and the rest of the CDR3 is filled in from the germline J gene.

A panel of CD4, CD8alpha, NKG2D, NKG2ACE and other markers served to sort pooled cutaneous lymph node cells. Investigators isolated RNA and reverse transcribed it into cDNA to act as the sequencing template. This table comes from immunoSEQ multiplex PCR, and its TCRdb copy is limited to in-frame clones, with some not included. The data show approximately 300,000 clones, with none appearing a single time. Looked up from germline, CDR1 is FNHDT and CDR2 is SITEND (reference sequence). The CDR3 extends over 13 amino acids. The V gene is TRBV19, the J gene TRBJ2-7; the D gene is possibly TRBD1 (6 bases). This TCR derives from a C3H/HeJ mouse with alopecia areata. These mice share the MHC haplotype H2-k. Sequencing input: CD4+ T cells sorted from a lymph node. CDR3 protein: CASSSGTNYEQYF. Incomplete CDR3 DNA: TGTGCCAGCAGTTCCGGGACAAATTAT. Based on the CDR3 plus reference TRBV19 and TRBJ2-7, the full variable domain is GGIITQTPKFLIGQEGQKLTLKCQQNFNHDTMYWYRQDSGKGLRLIYYSITENDLQKGDLSEGYDASREKKSSFSLTVTSAQKNEMAVFLCASSSGTNYEQYFGPGTRLTVL.